Listed here is a single TCR beta chain. Its recognized antigen is unknown. There are no base qualities to consult, and no much larger clone falls within one base. Libraries came from PCR. TCRdb lists the instrument as Illumina HiSeq 2500. In-frame beta chains were kept once TCRdb had trimmed the public reads at Q25 with fastp and called clones with MiXCR. Rows with a matching CDR3 protein are joined into one entry that keeps the most common DNA and genes. The sample table contains 8,000 or so distinct CDR3 sequences; only one count was recorded for around 12% of them. The leading ten clones occupy about 16% of the sample. The data are from a study of CXCR3 chemokines and chemotherapy response in bladder cancer (dated by TCRdb to the early 2020s). As for the study more broadly: The study tested whether activity of the CXCR3 chemokine system within human bladder cancer tumors predicted response to chemotherapy.

Taken from cysteine to phenylalanine, the CDR3 has 16 residues. CDR3 DNA only is kept here, 48 bases in frame from base 1. Relative to germline, V is 0 bases shorter and J is 6 bases shorter, with 18 bases between their ends. The germline V gene specifies SGHDT as CDR1 and YYEEEE as CDR2. Sampling was done from a patient whose treatment included neoadjuvant chemotherapy. This TCR came from a human donor with bladder cancer that responded to neoadjuvant chemotherapy. This chain joins TRBV5-6 to TRBJ1-1; no D segment can be confidently identified. The CDR3 reads CASSLVGQADGAEAFF. The DNA sequence is as follows: TGTGCCAGCAGCTTGGTAGGGCAGGCTGATGGCGCTGAAGCTTTCTTT. The entire variable domain, with the stretches around the CDR3 drawn from the reference TRBV5-6 and TRBJ1-1 proteins, is DAGVTQSPTHLIKTRGQQVTLRCSPKSGHDTVSWYQQALGQGPQFIFQYYEEEERQRGNFPDRFSGHQFPNYSSELNVNALLLGDSALYLCASSLVGQADGAEAFFGQGTRLTVV.